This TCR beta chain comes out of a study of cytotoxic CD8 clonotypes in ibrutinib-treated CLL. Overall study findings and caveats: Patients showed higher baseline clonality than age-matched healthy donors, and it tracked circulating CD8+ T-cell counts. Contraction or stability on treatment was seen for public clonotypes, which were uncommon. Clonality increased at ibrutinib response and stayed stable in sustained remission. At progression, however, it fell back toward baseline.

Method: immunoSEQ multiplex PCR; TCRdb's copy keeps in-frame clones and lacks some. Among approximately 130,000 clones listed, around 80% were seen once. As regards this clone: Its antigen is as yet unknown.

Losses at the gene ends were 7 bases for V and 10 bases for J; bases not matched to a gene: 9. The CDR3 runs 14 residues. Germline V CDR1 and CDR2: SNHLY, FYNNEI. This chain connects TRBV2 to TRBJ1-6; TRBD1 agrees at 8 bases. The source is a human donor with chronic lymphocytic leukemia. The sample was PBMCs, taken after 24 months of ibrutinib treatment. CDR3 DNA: TGTGCCAGCATTCCCGACAGGGGCGAATCACCCCTCCACTTT. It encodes CASIPDRGESPLHF.